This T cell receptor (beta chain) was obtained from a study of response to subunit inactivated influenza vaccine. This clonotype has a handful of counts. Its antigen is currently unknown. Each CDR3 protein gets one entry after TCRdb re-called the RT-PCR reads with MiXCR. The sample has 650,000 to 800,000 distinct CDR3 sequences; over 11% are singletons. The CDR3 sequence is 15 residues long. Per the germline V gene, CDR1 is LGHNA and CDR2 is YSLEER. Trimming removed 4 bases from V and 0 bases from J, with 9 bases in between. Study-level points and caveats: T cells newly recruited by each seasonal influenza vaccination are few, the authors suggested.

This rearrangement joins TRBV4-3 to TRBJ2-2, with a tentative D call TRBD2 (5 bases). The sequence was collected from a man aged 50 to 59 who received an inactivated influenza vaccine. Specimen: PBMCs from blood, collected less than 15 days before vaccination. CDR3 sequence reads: CASSPEAANTGELFF. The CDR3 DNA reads TGCGCCAGCAGCCCGGAGGCAGCGAACACCGGGGAGCTGTTTTTT.